One and the same sample provided the 21 T cell receptor beta chains below, sequenced in a study of T cells after yellow fever vaccination. Each CDR3 protein gets one entry after TCRdb re-called the 5' RACE reads with MiXCR. The table has about 120,000 distinct CDR3 sequences, roughly 7.2% seen once. The source material was CD4+ T cells sorted from PBMCs, sampled around 45 days after the first yellow fever vaccination. The receptors shown here come from a man aged 18-30 years who received the YFV17D yellow fever vaccine.

This clonotype was recorded many times. The chain recombines TRBV11-2 with TRBJ2-3; no reliable D call. From germline, CDR1 is SGHAT and CDR2 FQNNGV. Trimming took 5 bases from V and 6 from J, leaving 12 bases between them. The CDR3 is 13 amino acids. CDR3 in amino acids: CASSPPYWDTQYF. As DNA, the CDR3 is TGTGCCAGCAGCCCTCCTTACTGGGATACGCAGTATTTT.

This clonotype was counted many times. The J gene is TRBJ1-1, the V gene TRBV5-8, with D maybe TRBD1 (6 bases). This CDR3 contains 16 residues. From germline, CDR1 is SGHTS and CDR2 YDEGEE. Trimming shortened V by 5 bases and J by 2 bases, and 19 bases separated the two germline ends. For the CDR3, the DNA is TGTGCCAGCAGAGAAGTCCTGAGACAGGTCAACACTGAAGCTTTCTTT. This encodes CASREVLRQVNTEAFF.

This clonotype was picked up many times. The rearrangement links TRBV12-3 or TRBV12-4 to TRBJ2-1; D is perhaps TRBD1 or TRBD2 (5 bases each). The CDR3 sequence is 12 residues long. Trimming took 1 base from V and 7 from J, leaving 5 bases between them. The CDR3 DNA reads as TGTGCCAGCAGTTTAGGGGGGAATGAGCAGTTCTTC. This codes for CASSLGGNEQFF.

This clonotype was seen repeatedly, ten times or more. The chain has TRBV24-1 and TRBJ2-3; D possibly matches TRBD1 or TRBD2 (6 bases each). This CDR3 is 14 amino acids long. Between the trimmed V and J ends, which lost 5 bases and 1 base, there was a span of 9 bases. Germline V gene lookup returns CDR1 KGHDR and CDR2 SFDVKD. CDR3 coding DNA: TGTGCCACCAGTGGACGGGGGCGCACAGATACGCAGTATTTT. Its translation is CATSGRGRTDTQYF.

This clonotype came up many times. J is TRBJ2-5 and V is TRBV3-1, with TRBD1 matching 7 bases. This CDR3 has 14 amino acids. CDR1 and CDR2 from the germline V gene are LGHDT and YNNKEL (reference sequence). Trimming removed 3 bases from V and 4 bases from J; junction bases left unmatched: 5. The CDR3 here is CASSHFYRGETQYF. In DNA form, the CDR3 reads TGTGCCAGCAGCCACTTCTACAGGGGAGAGACCCAGTACTTC.

The chain couples TRBV20-1 to TRBJ2-5, with D possibly called TRBD1 or TRBD2 (5 bases each). The CDR3 runs 13 residues. The germline V and J ends were trimmed by 2 bases and 5 bases, with 12 bases remaining between them. Germline CDR1 DFQATT, CDR2 SNEGSKA (reference sequence). DNA of the CDR3: TGCAGTGCTAGAAGCGACGAGGGGGAGACCCAGTACTTC. It yields the protein CSARSDEGETQYF.

Worth noting for this clonotype: A read error is possible here, since a much larger clone lies one base away. J is TRBJ2-6 and V is TRBV5-1, with a possible D match to TRBD2 (7 bases). The length of the CDR3 is 14 residues. CDR1 and CDR2 from the germline V gene are SGHRS and YFSETQ. This chain's CDR3 is CASSPSAGANFLTF. Here the CDR3 DNA reads TGCGCCAGCAGCCCCTCGGCGGGGGCCAACTTCCTGACTTTC.

Concerning this clonotype: Being one base from a much bigger clone, this may be a read error. A read error is likely, as this CDR3 ends without the conserved phenylalanine or tryptophan. The chain employs TRBV6-1 and TRBJ2-2; the D gene could be TRBD1 or TRBD2 (6 bases each). Germline-derived CDR1 and CDR2 are MNHNS and SASEGT. V was trimmed by 10 bases and J by 2 bases, leaving 20 bases between them. The CDR3 loop spans 16 amino acids. DNA for the CDR3: TGTGCCACCACCCCAGAGGGGGGAATAAACACCGGGGAGCTGTTTTTA. Protein product: CATTPEGGINTGELFL.

This clonotype was seen many times. The CDR3 nucleotides read TGCAGCGCCGGACTCACCCTTGGGGGAGATACGCAGTATTTT. It encodes CSAGLTLGGDTQYF. This rearrangement joins TRBV29-1 to TRBJ2-3, with D possibly being TRBD1 or TRBD2 (5 bases each). Per the germline V gene, CDR1 is SQVTM and CDR2 is ANQGSEA. The germline V and J ends were trimmed by 7 bases and 5 bases, with 19 bases remaining between them. The CDR3 length is 14 residues.

This clonotype was recorded at least ten times. This chain joins TRBV15 and TRBJ2-5; 9 positions match TRBD2. Germline CDR1 is LNHNV and CDR2 is YYDKDF (reference sequence). V shed 0 bases and J 4 bases; nucleotides not matched to a gene: 9. The CDR3 totals 17 residues. CDR3 coding DNA: TGTGCCACCAGCAGAGAAAAAATTAGCGGGGGCGGAGAGACCCAGTACTTC. It encodes CATSREKISGGGETQYF.

This clonotype was picked up many times. As DNA, the CDR3 is TGTGCCAGCAGTTCAGGACTAGCGGGGGGCACAGATACGCAGTATTTT. Its protein product is CASSSGLAGGTDTQYF. V gene TRBV12-3 or TRBV12-4 combines with J gene TRBJ2-3, with 13 nucleotides matching TRBD2. Trimming at V came to 4 bases and at J to 1 base, leaving 2 bases not matched to a gene. The CDR3 length is 16 residues.

The genes are TRBV11-2 and TRBJ2-1, with 14 bases that match TRBD2. V trimming: 1 base; J trimming: 9 bases; junction bases outside the gene matches: 5. The CDR3 sequence is 16 residues long. Germline values: CDR1 SGHAT, CDR2 FQNNGV. The CDR3 DNA reads TGTGCCAGCAGCTTAGGGCGACTAGCGGGGGGGCGTGAGCAGTTCTTC. Its protein is CASSLGRLAGGREQFF. The entire variable domain, with the rest obtained from reference TRBV11-2 and TRBJ2-1, is as follows: EAGVAQSPRYKIIEKRQSVAFWCNPISGHATLYWYQQILGQGPKLLIQFQNNGVVDDSQLPKDRFSAERLKGVDSTLKIQPAKLEDSAVYLCASSLGRLAGGREQFFGPGTRLTVL.

This clonotype was observed at least ten times. This chain connects TRBV4-1 to TRBJ2-7; D gene uncertain. The germline V and J ends were trimmed by 0 bases and 3 bases, with 6 bases remaining between them. The CDR3 runs 13 residues. From germline, CDR1 is MGHRA and CDR2 YSYEKL. In DNA, the CDR3 is TGCGCCAGCAGCCAAGACCTGGGCTACGAGCAGTACTTC. It specifies CASSQDLGYEQYF.

The sample holds many counts of this clonotype. This chain connects TRBV7-9 to TRBJ2-1; perhaps TRBD1 as D (6 bases). There are 14 residues in the CDR3. Between the trimmed V and J ends, which lost 3 bases and 6 bases, there was a span of 12 bases. Germline loops: CDR1 SEHNR, CDR2 FQNEAQ (reference sequence). Here the CDR3 reads CASSFGTTGNEQFF. In nucleotides, the CDR3 is TGTGCCAGCAGCTTTGGGACAACGGGCAATGAGCAGTTCTTC. The entire variable domain, with the rest obtained from reference TRBV7-9 and TRBJ2-1, is as follows: DTGVSQNPRHKITKRGQNVTFRCDPISEHNRLYWYRQTLGQGPEFLTYFQNEAQLEKSRLLSDRFSAERPKGSFSTLEIQRTEQGDSAMYLCASSFGTTGNEQFFGPGTRLTVL.

This clonotype was counted ten times or more. The rearrangement joins TRBV4-3 to TRBJ2-3; 8 bases are shared with TRBD2. The CDR3 covers 17 residues. The junction had 8 bases not matched to a gene; V was cut back by 0 bases and J by 3 bases. Germline values: CDR1 LGHNA, CDR2 YSLEER. DNA for the CDR3: TGCGCCAGCAGCCAAGATCTTCCGGGGGGGCAAACAGATACGCAGTATTTT. Protein product: CASSQDLPGGQTDTQYF.

This clonotype was seen repeatedly, ten times or more. This sequence joins TRBV5-5 and TRBJ2-7; a possible D gene is TRBD1 (6 bases). V lost 4 bases and J 9 bases, leaving 20 bases between the germline ends. Per germline, CDR1 SGHKS and CDR2 YYEKEE (reference sequence). The CDR3 is made up of 14 amino acids. CDR3 region: CASSLGHTLYGQYV. CDR3 bases: TGTGCCAGCAGCCTGGGACACACGCTTTATGGGCAGTACGTC.

This clonotype was seen only a few times. The chain employs TRBV30 and TRBJ1-5; no definite D call. Germline V gene lookup returns CDR1 GTSNPN and CDR2 SVGIG (reference sequence). The length of the CDR3 is 13 residues. V lost 0 bases, J lost 10 bases, and 13 bases lay in between. The DNA for the CDR3 is TGTGCCTGGAGTGTAAACTTTGATTCCCCCCAGCATTTT. Translating it yields CAWSVNFDSPQHF.

This clonotype was counted at least ten times. The J gene is TRBJ2-1, the V gene TRBV15, with 7 positions matching TRBD2. This CDR3 is built from 16 residues. J was trimmed by 7 bases and V by 3 bases; bases with no gene match: 12. The V gene's germline CDR1 is LNHNV and CDR2 YYDKDF (reference sequence). The chain's CDR3 is CATSRSGLAVGNEQFF. The CDR3 DNA reads as TGTGCCACCAGCAGGTCGGGCCTAGCGGTTGGAAATGAGCAGTTCTTC.

Many counts were recorded for this clonotype. CDR3 sequence: CASSFGGNYGYTF. The CDR3 coding sequence is TGCGCCAGCAGCTTCGGGGGCAACTATGGCTACACCTTC. J is TRBJ1-2 and V is TRBV5-1, with D perhaps matching TRBD1 (6 bases). The V gene lost 2 bases and the J gene lost 2 bases, with 7 bases spanning the gap. This CDR3 is 13 amino acids long. Germline-derived CDR1 and CDR2 are SGHRS and YFSETQ. Using reference TRBV5-1 and TRBJ1-2 for the parts outside the CDR3, the full variable domain is KAGVTQTPRYLIKTRGQQVTLSCSPISGHRSVSWYQQTPGQGLQFLFEYFSETQRNKGNFPGRFSGRQFSNSRSEMNVSTLELGDSALYLCASSFGGNYGYTFGSGTRLTVV.

There are many counts of this clonotype. The rearrangement joins TRBV20-1 to TRBJ2-3; 13 bases agree with TRBD2. This CDR3 has 15 residues. Germline CDR1 DFQATT, CDR2 SNEGSKA (reference sequence). Germline trimming cut 4 bases from V and 1 base from J; bases unmatched to any gene: 2. CDR3 amino acids: CSATGLAGGTDTQYF. The CDR3 DNA is TGCAGTGCTACCGGACTAGCGGGGGGCACAGATACGCAGTATTTT.

This clonotype was counted at least ten times. J is TRBJ2-2 and V is TRBV9; weak D call: TRBD1 (6 bases). The germline gives CDR1 SGDLS, CDR2 YYNGEE. The CDR3 is 15 residues long. Trimming pared 5 bases from V and 2 bases from J, leaving 13 bases between. The CDR3 sequence: CASSVGTLNTGELFF. CDR3 coding DNA: TGTGCCAGCAGTGTCGGGACACTAAACACCGGGGAGCTGTTTTTT.